This TCR beta chain stems from a study of cytomegalovirus exposure and HLA in healthy donors. Across the study: From HLA-typed donors, an early data release held roughly 80 million unique TCRs. Study-wide results and limits: CMV serostatus was the only recorded immune exposure for donors. Presence/absence analyses assumed roughly uniform sequencing depth across donors, which may not hold.

In the case of this clone: Its antigen is unidentified.

The PCR used 60 Vbeta and 13 Jbeta primers. Profiled with immunoSEQ multiplex PCR; TCRdb holds only in-frame clones, not every one. The sample holds roughly 250,000 clones; roughly two thirds are singletons and the top ten take 2% to 2.5%. The receptor's source is a female donor in good health and CMV-seronegative. Sequences were obtained from PBMCs.

The CDR3 spells CASSESSGRAYEQYF. The CDR3 DNA is TGCGCCAGCAGTGAGTCTAGCGGACGAGCCTACGAGCAGTACTTC. The rearrangement uses TRBV10-1 and TRBJ2-7; D possibly corresponds to TRBD2 (6 bases). Germline CDR1 reads WNHNN; CDR2 reads SYGVQD (reference sequence). The V end was cut by 0 bases, the J end by 2 bases, with 11 bases between. The CDR3 is 15 amino acids.